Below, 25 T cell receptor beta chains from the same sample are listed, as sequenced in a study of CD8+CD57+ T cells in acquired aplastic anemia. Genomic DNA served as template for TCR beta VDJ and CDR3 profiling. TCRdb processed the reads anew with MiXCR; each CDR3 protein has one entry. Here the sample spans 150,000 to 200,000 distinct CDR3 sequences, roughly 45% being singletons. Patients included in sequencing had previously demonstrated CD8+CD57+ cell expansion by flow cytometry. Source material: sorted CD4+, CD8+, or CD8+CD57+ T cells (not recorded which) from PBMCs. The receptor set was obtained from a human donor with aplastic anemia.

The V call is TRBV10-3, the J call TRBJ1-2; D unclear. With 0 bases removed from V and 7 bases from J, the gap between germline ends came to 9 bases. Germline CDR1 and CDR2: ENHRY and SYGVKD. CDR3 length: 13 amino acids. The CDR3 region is CAISESPPCGYTF. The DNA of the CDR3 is TGTGCCATCAGTGAGTCCCCGCCTTGTGGCTACACCTTC.

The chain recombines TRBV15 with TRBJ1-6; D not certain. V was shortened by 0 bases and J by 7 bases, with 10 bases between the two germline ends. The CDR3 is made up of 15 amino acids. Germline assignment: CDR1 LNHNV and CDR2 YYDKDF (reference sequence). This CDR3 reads CATSREGSGNSPLHF. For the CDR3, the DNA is TGTGCCACCAGCAGAGAGGGTTCGGGGAATTCACCCCTCCACTTT.

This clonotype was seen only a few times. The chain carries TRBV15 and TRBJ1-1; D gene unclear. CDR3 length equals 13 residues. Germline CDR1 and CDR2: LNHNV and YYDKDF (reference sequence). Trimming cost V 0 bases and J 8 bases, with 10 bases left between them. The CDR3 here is CATSRDFGTEAFF. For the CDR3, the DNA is TGTGCCACCAGCAGAGATTTTGGCACAGAAGCTTTCTTT.

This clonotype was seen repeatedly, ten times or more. CDR3 DNA sequence: TGCAGTGCTAGCGGGACAAGAAAAGTTGAGACCCAGTACTTC. Residues: CSASGTRKVETQYF. The V gene is TRBV20-1, the J gene TRBJ2-5, with D maybe TRBD1 (6 bases). This CDR3 contains 14 residues. The V gene lost 3 bases and the J gene lost 5 bases, with 16 bases spanning the gap. Per germline, CDR1 DFQATT and CDR2 SNEGSKA (reference sequence).

CDR3 in amino acids: CASSIEQGDYGYTF. For the CDR3, the DNA is TGTGCCAGTAGTATTGAACAGGGTGACTATGGCTACACCTTC. The chain carries TRBV19 and TRBJ1-2, with D possibly matching TRBD1 (6 bases). V was trimmed by 3 bases and J by 3 bases, leaving 11 bases between them. The length of the CDR3 is 14 residues. CDR1 and CDR2 (germline): LNHDA, SQIVND (reference sequence).

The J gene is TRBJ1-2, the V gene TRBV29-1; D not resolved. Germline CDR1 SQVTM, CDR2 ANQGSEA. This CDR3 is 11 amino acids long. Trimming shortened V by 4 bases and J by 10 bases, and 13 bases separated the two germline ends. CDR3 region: CSVVKTGDYTF. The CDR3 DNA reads TGCAGCGTTGTTAAGACCGGGGACTACACCTTC.

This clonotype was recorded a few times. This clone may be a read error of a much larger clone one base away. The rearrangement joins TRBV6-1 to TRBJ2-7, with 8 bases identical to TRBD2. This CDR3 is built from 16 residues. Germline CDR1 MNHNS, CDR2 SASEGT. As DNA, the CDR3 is TGTGCCAGCACCGAACGAGGACTAGCCCCGACCTACGGGCAGTACGTC. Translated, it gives CASTERGLAPTYGQYV.

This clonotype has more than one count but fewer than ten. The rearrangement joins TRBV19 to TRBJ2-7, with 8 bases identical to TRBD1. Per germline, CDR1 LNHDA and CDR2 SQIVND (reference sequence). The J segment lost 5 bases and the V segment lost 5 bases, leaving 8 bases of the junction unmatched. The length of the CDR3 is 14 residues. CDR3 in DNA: TGTGCCAGTAGTCAGCAGGGGGCTAGCCACGAGCAGTACTTC. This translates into CASSQQGASHEQYF.

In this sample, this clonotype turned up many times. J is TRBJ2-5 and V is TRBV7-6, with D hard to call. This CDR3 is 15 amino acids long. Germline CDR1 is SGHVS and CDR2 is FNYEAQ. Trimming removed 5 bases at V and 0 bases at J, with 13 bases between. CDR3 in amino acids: CASSLQAGYQETQYF. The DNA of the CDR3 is TGTGCCAGCAGCCTTCAAGCCGGTTACCAAGAGACCCAGTACTTC.

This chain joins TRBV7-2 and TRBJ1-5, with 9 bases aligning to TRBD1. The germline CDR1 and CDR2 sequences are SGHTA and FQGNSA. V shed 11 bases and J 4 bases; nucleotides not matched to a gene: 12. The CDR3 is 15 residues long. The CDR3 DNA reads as TGTGCCCGCGGCCCGGGGACAGGGCTGAATCAGCCCCAGCATTTT. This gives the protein CARGPGTGLNQPQHF.

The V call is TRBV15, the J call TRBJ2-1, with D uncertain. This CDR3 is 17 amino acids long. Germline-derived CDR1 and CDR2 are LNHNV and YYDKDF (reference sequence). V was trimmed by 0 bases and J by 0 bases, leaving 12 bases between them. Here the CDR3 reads CATSRDVRMASYNEQFF. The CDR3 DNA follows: TGTGCCACCAGCAGAGATGTAAGGATGGCCTCCTACAATGAGCAGTTCTTC.

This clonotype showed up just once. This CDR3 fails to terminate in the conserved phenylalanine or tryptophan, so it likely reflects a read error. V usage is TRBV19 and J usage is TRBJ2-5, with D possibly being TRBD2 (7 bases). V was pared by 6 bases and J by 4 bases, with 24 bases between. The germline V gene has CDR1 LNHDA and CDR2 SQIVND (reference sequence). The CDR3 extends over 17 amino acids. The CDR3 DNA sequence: TGTGCCAGTAGCTCGGCCGTCCGGGGGGCGCCAGGAGAGACCCAGTACCTC. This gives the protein CASSSAVRGAPGETQYL.

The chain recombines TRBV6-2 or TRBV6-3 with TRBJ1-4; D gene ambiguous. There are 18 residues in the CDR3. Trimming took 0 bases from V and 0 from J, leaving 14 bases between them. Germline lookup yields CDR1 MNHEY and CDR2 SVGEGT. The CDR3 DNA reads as TGTGCCAGCAGTTACTCGACGCCCACCAGAACAACTAATGAAAAACTGTTTTTT. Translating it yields CASSYSTPTRTTNEKLFF.

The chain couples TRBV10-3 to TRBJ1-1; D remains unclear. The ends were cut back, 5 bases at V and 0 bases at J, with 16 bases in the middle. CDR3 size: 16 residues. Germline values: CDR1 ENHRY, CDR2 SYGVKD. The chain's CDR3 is CAISPNYGKLNTEAFF. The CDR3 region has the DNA TGTGCCATCAGTCCCAACTACGGGAAGTTGAACACTGAAGCTTTCTTT.

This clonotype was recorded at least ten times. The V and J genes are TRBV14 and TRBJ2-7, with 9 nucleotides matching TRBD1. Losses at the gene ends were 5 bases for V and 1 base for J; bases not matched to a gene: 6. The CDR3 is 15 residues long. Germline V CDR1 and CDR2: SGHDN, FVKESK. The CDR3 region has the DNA TGTGCCAGCAGCGAAGGGACAGGGAGGTCCTACGAGCAGTACTTC. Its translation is CASSEGTGRSYEQYF.

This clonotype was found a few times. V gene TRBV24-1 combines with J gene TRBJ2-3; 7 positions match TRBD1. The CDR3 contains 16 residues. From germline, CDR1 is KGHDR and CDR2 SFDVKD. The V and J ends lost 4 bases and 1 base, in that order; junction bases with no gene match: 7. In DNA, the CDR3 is TGTGCCACCAGTGACTCAACCGGGACAGGCACAGATACGCAGTATTTT. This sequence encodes CATSDSTGTGTDTQYF.

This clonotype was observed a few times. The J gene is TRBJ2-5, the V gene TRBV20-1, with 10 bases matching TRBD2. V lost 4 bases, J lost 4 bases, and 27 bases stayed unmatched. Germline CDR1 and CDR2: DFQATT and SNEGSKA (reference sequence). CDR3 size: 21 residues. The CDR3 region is CSAIVAGGRSPNLGQRETQYF. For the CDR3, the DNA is TGCAGTGCTATAGTAGCGGGGGGCCGATCTCCGAATCTGGGCCAACGAGAGACCCAGTACTTC.

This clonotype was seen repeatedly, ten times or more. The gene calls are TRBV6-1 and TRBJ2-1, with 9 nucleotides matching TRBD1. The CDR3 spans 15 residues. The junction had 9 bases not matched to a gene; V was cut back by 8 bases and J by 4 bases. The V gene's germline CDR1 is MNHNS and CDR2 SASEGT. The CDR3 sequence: CASDRDRDRYNEQFF. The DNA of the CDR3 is TGTGCCAGCGACCGGGACAGGGACCGTTACAATGAGCAGTTCTTC.

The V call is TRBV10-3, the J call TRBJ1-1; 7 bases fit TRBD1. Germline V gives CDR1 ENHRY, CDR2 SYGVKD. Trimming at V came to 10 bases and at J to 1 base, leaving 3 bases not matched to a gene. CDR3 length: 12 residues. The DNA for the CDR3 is TGTGCCACGAACAGGGGGAACACTGAAGCTTTCTTT. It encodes CATNRGNTEAFF.

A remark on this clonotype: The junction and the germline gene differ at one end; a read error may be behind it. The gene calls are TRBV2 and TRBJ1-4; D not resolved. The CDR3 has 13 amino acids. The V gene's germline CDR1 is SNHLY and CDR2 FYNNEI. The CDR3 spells CASRRATNEKLFF. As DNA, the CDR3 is TGCGCCAGCAGGAGAGCAACTAATGAAAAACTGTTTTTT.

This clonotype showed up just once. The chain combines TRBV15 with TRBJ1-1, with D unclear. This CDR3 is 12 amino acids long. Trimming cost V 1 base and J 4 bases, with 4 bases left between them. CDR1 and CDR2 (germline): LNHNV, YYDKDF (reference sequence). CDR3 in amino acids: CATSRVATEAFF. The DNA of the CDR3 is TGTGCCACCAGCAGAGTCGCCACTGAAGCTTTCTTT.

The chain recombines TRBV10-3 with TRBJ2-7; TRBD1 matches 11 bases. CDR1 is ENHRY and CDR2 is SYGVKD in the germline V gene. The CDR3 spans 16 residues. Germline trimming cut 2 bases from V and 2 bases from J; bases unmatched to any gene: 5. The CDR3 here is CAISEPGTGGTYEQYF. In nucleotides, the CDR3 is TGTGCCATCAGTGAGCCCGGGACAGGGGGGACCTACGAGCAGTACTTC.

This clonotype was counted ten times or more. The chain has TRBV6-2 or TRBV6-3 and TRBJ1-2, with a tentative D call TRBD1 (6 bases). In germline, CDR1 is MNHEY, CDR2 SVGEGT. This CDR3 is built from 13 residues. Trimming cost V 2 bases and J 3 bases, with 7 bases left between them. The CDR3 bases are TGTGCCAGCAGTTACGAGGGGGACTATGGCTACACCTTC. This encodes CASSYEGDYGYTF.

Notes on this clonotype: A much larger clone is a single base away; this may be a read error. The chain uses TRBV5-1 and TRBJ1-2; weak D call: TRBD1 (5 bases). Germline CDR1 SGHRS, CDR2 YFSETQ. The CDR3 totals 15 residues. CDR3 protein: CASSLVGGLGDGYAF. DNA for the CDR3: TGCGCCAGCAGCTTGGTTGGGGGACTGGGAGATGGCTACGCCTTC.

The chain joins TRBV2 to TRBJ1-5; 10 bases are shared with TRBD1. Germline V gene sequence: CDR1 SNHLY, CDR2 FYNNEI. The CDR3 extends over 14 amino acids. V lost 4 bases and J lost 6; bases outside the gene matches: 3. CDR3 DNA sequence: TGTGCCAGCAGTGGGGACAGGGGTTCTCAGCCCCAGCATTTT. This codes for CASSGDRGSQPQHF.